These 7 T cell receptor beta chains were all obtained from the same sample, sequenced in a study of metastatic and nonmetastatic thyroid tumors. With MiXCR, TCRdb reprocessed the PCR reads. This sample yields 30,000 or so clones, of which over 15% are seen a single time; 3.5% to 4.5% belongs to the top ten. Patients were all untreated before their thyroid surgery. Sequencing was performed on blood. The receptor set was obtained from a female donor with papillary thyroid cancer or a benign thyroid nodule (not recorded which). Some clones in this sample may be carry-over from other donors' samples.

In its sample, this clone was seen many times. V is TRBV10-3 and J is TRBJ2-1; 8 bases agree with TRBD2. The CDR3 totals 17 residues. V lost 4 bases to trimming and J lost 5 bases; unmatched junction nucleotides: 13. Germline values: CDR1 ENHRY, CDR2 SYGVKD. CDR3 coding DNA: TGTGCCATCAGTGTCGGGGGGGGTGCGGGAGGTGACAATGAGCAGTTCTTC. Encoded protein: CAISVGGGAGGDNEQFF.

This clone occurred many times. The chain combines TRBV29-1 with TRBJ2-3; D uncertain. The V end lost 1 base, the J end lost 4 bases, and 3 bases lay between the germline ends. The CDR3 sequence is 11 residues long. Germline V gene lookup returns CDR1 SQVTM and CDR2 ANQGSEA. The CDR3 spells CSVEGADTQYF. CDR3 coding DNA: TGCAGCGTTGAAGGTGCAGATACGCAGTATTTT.

This clone was observed many times. This rearrangement joins TRBV7-9 to TRBJ2-5; D is possibly TRBD1 (6 bases). The CDR3 has 14 amino acids. Germline CDR1 and CDR2: SEHNR and FQNEAQ (reference sequence). Trimming removed 4 bases at V and 4 bases at J, with 13 bases between. The CDR3 DNA reads as TGTGCCAGCAGCTACGGCCTAGGGGGAGAGACCCAGTACTTC. The encoded protein is CASSYGLGGETQYF.

This clone has at least ten counts. The chain employs TRBV5-1 and TRBJ1-1; D ambiguous. Per the germline V gene, CDR1 is SGHRS and CDR2 is YFSETQ. The CDR3 runs to 12 residues. V shed 4 bases and J shed 12 bases, with 16 bases lying between them. The CDR3 nucleotides read TGCGCCAGCAGCCTGGGAGACCCGCCTACTTTCTTT. Encoded protein: CASSLGDPPTFF.

By share of the sample, this clone is medium-sized. This chain connects TRBV11-3 to TRBJ2-1; D is uncertain. The CDR3 covers 14 residues. Germline V gene sequence: CDR1 SGHNT, CDR2 YENEEA. Trimming removed 5 bases at V and 7 bases at J, with 15 bases between. The chain's CDR3 is CASSREHSSNEQFF. CDR3 DNA sequence: TGTGCCAGCAGCCGTGAACACAGTTCAAATGAGCAGTTCTTC.

This clone has more than one count but fewer than ten. CDR3 in DNA: TGTGCCAGTAGTATTTATGGGTTTTTGGGCGGGGAGCTGTTTTTT. Translation gives CASSIYGFLGGELFF. V and J are TRBV19 and TRBJ2-2; no clear D. V was trimmed by 3 bases and J by 7 bases, leaving 15 bases between them. This CDR3 spans 15 amino acids. Per germline, CDR1 LNHDA and CDR2 SQIVND (reference sequence).

This clone occurred many times. The V and J genes are TRBV5-1 and TRBJ2-7, with no clear D. The V end lost 3 bases, the J end lost 1 base, and 8 bases lay between the germline ends. CDR1 and CDR2 (germline): SGHRS, YFSETQ. The CDR3 runs 13 residues. CDR3 bases: TGCGCCAGCAGCTATGACTCGTCCTACGAGCAGTACTTC. It codes for CASSYDSSYEQYF. Full variable domain (missing parts from reference TRBV5-1 and TRBJ2-7): KAGVTQTPRYLIKTRGQQVTLSCSPISGHRSVSWYQQTPGQGLQFLFEYFSETQRNKGNFPGRFSGRQFSNSRSEMNVSTLELGDSALYLCASSYDSSYEQYFGPGTRLTVT.